This TCR beta chain originates from a study of PD-1 blockade in mismatch repair-deficient tumors (dated by TCRdb to the late 2010s). Looking at the study overall: Between late 2013 and September 2016, the trial enrolled 86 consecutive patients with 11 to 12 mismatch repair-deficient cancer types, every one of whom had been previously treated and was progressing. Tumor-associated T cell clones in the peripheral blood of patients responding to PD-1 blockade were tracked using deep sequencing of TCR CDR3 regions. Study-wide findings and limitations: Clones residing in the tumor, which were often undetectable in blood before treatment, expanded quickly after pembrolizumab and then contracted, generally before radiologic responses.

A word on this clone: The antigen it recognizes is unknown. No much larger clone exists at a distance of one base, and base qualities are not known.

Reading the germline V gene gives CDR1 MNHNS and CDR2 SASEGT. From cysteine to phenylalanine, the CDR3 is 15 amino acids long. The entry retains the CDR3 DNA only, 45 bases that are in frame from base 1. The germline V and J ends show losses of 3 bases and 2 bases respectively, and no gene match explains 4 bases of the junction. The library was made by the immunoSEQ multiplex PCR assay. Entries here come from immuneACCESS through TCRdb and include only in-frame sequences with V and J called. Some clones fail to appear in such tables; in the studies checked, an unresolved V gene covers under half of the shortfall, and the cause of the remainder is unknown. For this sample there are some 66,000 clones; approximately 89% appear just once. The leading ten clones occupy 11% to 15% of the sample. For every enrolled patient, mismatch repair deficiency was confirmed by either polymerase chain reaction or immunohistochemistry. TCR sequencing was carried out for a few patients who responded to pembrolizumab therapy. The phase II trial prospectively evaluated PD-1 blockade with pembrolizumab in advanced mismatch repair-deficient cancers, independent of tissue of origin. Serial peripheral blood T cell samples were collected before and at multiple times after starting PD-1 blockade. Blood sampling times were expressed in weeks after the first pembrolizumab dose.

The chain links TRBV6-1 with TRBJ1-5, with TRBD1 identical over 7 junction bases. The source is an adult with mismatch repair-deficient cancer. The input for sequencing was peripheral blood, taken 52 weeks after starting pembrolizumab. The nucleotides are TGTGCCAGCAGTGAGTACAGGGGAGGCAATCAGCCCCAGCATTTT. Its coded protein is CASSEYRGGNQPQHF.